One and the same sample provided the 30 T cell receptor beta chains below, sequenced in a study of CD4 T cells in relation to SARS-CoV-2 and coronaviruses. Libraries were prepared by immunoSEQ multiplex PCR; TCRdb keeps only in-frame clonotypes and omits some of them. The profile shows 28,000 or so clones, about 70% of them singletons. No antigen has been assigned to these receptors. Before the COVID-19 pandemic, during about 2010-2018, CD4+ T cells were taken from unexposed donors. After less than 11 days of culture, CD4+ T cells were isolated. Source material: CD4+ T cells from PBMCs, cultured in vitro. The receptors stem from a human donor in good health.

The chain couples TRBV7-2 to TRBJ2-2; no reliable D call. Germline V gene lookup returns CDR1 SGHTA and CDR2 FQGNSA. The CDR3 covers 13 residues. The V end was cut by 6 bases, the J end by 4 bases, with 9 bases between. The CDR3 DNA reads as TGTGCCAGCAGGGCCTCTAGCACCGGGGAGCTGTTTTTT. It encodes CASRASSTGELFF.

V usage is TRBV2 and J usage is TRBJ2-3; 7 bases fit TRBD1. The germline CDR1 and CDR2 sequences are SNHLY and FYNNEI. The CDR3 covers 16 residues. Trimming removed 6 bases from V and 2 bases from J; junction bases left unmatched: 11. CDR3 loop: CASRLGSGTATDTQYF. The CDR3 DNA follows: TGTGCCAGCAGACTCGGGTCTGGGACAGCCACAGATACGCAGTATTTT.

The V call is TRBV6-5, the J call TRBJ1-4; no definite D call. The V gene's germline CDR1 is MNHEY and CDR2 SVGAGI. V was clipped by 5 bases and J by 5 bases, with 15 bases between them. The CDR3 covers 15 residues. The CDR3 region is CASSLSRDTNEKLFF. DNA for the CDR3: TGTGCCAGCAGTCTCAGTCGCGACACAAATGAAAAACTGTTTTTT.

The chain recombines TRBV6-2 or TRBV6-3 with TRBJ1-1, with D uncertain. The V end lost 0 bases, the J end lost 7 bases, and 9 bases lay between the germline ends. The CDR3 loop spans 13 amino acids. The germline V gene encodes CDR1 MNHEY and CDR2 SVGEGT. CDR3 coding DNA: TGTGCCAGCAGTTACTCGAGGGTTAATGAAGCTTTCTTT. Amino acids: CASSYSRVNEAFF.

This chain connects TRBV6-6 to TRBJ1-3; D is ambiguous. The CDR3 extends over 15 amino acids. The V end was cut by 6 bases, the J end by 2 bases, with 14 bases between. The germline V gene encodes CDR1 MNHNY and CDR2 SVGAGI (reference sequence). CDR3 in amino acids: CASRRTTGTGNTIYF. CDR3 nucleotide sequence: TGTGCCAGCAGGCGTACGACTGGCACTGGAAACACCATATATTTT.

There are a few counts of this clone. This rearrangement joins TRBV9 to TRBJ1-1, with 11 bases matching TRBD1. Germline loops: CDR1 SGDLS, CDR2 YYNGEE. This CDR3 has 15 residues. V was pared by 4 bases and J by 2 bases, with 4 bases of the junction left unmatched. The CDR3 loop reads CASSLWTGGNTEAFF. CDR3 sequence (DNA): TGTGCCAGCAGCCTGTGGACAGGGGGCAACACTGAAGCTTTCTTT.

The rearrangement joins TRBV13 to TRBJ1-3; a weak D match, TRBD1 (5 bases). Germline CDR1 is PRHDT and CDR2 is FYEKMQ (reference sequence). Between the trimmed V and J ends, which lost 0 bases and 4 bases, there was a span of 13 bases. The CDR3 has 16 amino acids. The CDR3: CASSLGGRVPGNTIYF. The CDR3 DNA reads TGTGCCAGCAGCTTAGGGGGCAGGGTGCCCGGAAACACCATATATTTT.

The V and J genes are TRBV5-1 and TRBJ2-7, with TRBD1 matching 10 bases. The CDR3 consists of 17 residues. Germline loops: CDR1 SGHRS, CDR2 YFSETQ. Trimming at V came to 0 bases and at J to 3 bases, leaving 9 bases not matched to a gene. The CDR3 bases are TGCGCCAGCAGCTTGGCCAAGGGGGGACAGGGGTACTACGAGCAGTACTTC. It translates to CASSLAKGGQGYYEQYF.

The V and J genes are TRBV6-5 and TRBJ1-1; D is possibly TRBD1 (6 bases). There are 14 residues in the CDR3. With 6 bases removed from V and 3 bases from J, the gap between germline ends came to 14 bases. Germline V lookup: CDR1 MNHEY, CDR2 SVGAGI. Written as DNA, the CDR3 is TGTGCCAGCAGGTTCAGGGGTAGGGACACTGAAGCTTTCTTT. Translated, it gives CASRFRGRDTEAFF.

The chain combines TRBV7-9 with TRBJ1-1; 9 positions agree with TRBD1. The CDR3 runs 17 residues. With 3 bases clipped from V and 4 bases from J, the junction kept 12 bases outside the gene matches. Germline-derived CDR1 and CDR2 are SEHNR and FQNEAQ (reference sequence). The CDR3 bases are TGTGCCAGCAGCTTGTCACAGGGGGCAATCGCCCTCACTGAAGCTTTCTTT. Protein: CASSLSQGAIALTEAFF.

This clone was detected a few times. J is TRBJ2-5 and V is TRBV7-9; 9 nucleotides line up with TRBD1. The CDR3 extends over 16 amino acids. The J segment lost 5 bases and the V segment lost 5 bases, leaving 12 bases of the junction unmatched. The germline gives CDR1 SEHNR, CDR2 FQNEAQ (reference sequence). This chain's CDR3 is CASSRRRDREGETQYF. The CDR3 DNA is TGTGCCAGCAGCCGGCGACGGGACAGGGAGGGGGAGACCCAGTACTTC.

The chain employs TRBV7-9 and TRBJ2-7; 7 positions agree with TRBD1. The V gene end was trimmed by 7 bases and the J gene end by 5 bases; junction bases not matched to a gene: 11. Per the germline V gene, CDR1 is SEHNR and CDR2 is FQNEAQ (reference sequence). The CDR3 extends over 14 amino acids. The CDR3 region has the DNA TGTGCCAGCAACCGACAGGGATGGGAAGACGAGCAGTACTTC. The encoded protein is CASNRQGWEDEQYF.

This rearrangement joins TRBV10-3 to TRBJ2-6; D not certain. Germline V CDR1 and CDR2: ENHRY, SYGVKD. This CDR3 has 14 residues. Trimming removed 4 bases at V and 0 bases at J, with 4 bases between. CDR3 DNA sequence: TGTGCCATCAGTGCGGGCTCTGGGGCCAACGTCCTGACTTTC. Protein: CAISAGSGANVLTF.

This clone was seen a handful of times. The chain recombines TRBV4-1 with TRBJ2-7, with TRBD1 matching over 8 bases. V shed 0 bases, J shed 5 bases, and the junction held 12 bases outside the gene matches. The length of the CDR3 is 17 residues. Germline values: CDR1 MGHRA, CDR2 YSYEKL. CDR3 region: CASSQDGRGQVKNEQYF. CDR3 DNA: TGCGCCAGCAGCCAAGACGGCAGGGGGCAAGTTAAGAACGAGCAGTACTTC.

This CDR3 reads CASSPRQGGTEAFF. CDR3 coding DNA: TGCGCCAGCAGCCCAAGACAGGGGGGTACTGAAGCTTTCTTT. V and J are TRBV5-1 and TRBJ1-1, with 9 bases fitting TRBD1. CDR3 length: 14 residues. V lost 4 bases, J lost 5 bases, and 6 bases stayed unmatched. Germline lookup yields CDR1 SGHRS and CDR2 YFSETQ.

V usage is TRBV7-9 and J usage is TRBJ2-3; the match to TRBD2 covers 10 bases. The CDR3 has 16 amino acids. V lost 1 base, J lost 6 bases, and 7 bases stayed unmatched. CDR1 is SEHNR, CDR2 FQNEAQ, per germline (reference sequence). This CDR3 reads CASSLGSSGRKDTQYF. The CDR3 DNA sequence: TGTGCCAGCAGCTTAGGTTCTAGCGGGAGAAAGGATACGCAGTATTTT.

Here the CDR3 DNA reads TGTGCCAGCAGTTACCCGACGGCGGCTAGCGGGAGACCTTGGACGCAGTATTTT. Its translation: CASSYPTAASGRPWTQYF. V gene TRBV7-9 combines with J gene TRBJ2-3; 10 bases line up with TRBD2. Germline-derived CDR1 and CDR2 are SEHNR and FQNEAQ (reference sequence). V lost 6 bases to trimming and J lost 9 bases; unmatched junction nucleotides: 21. This CDR3 contains 18 residues.

The J gene is TRBJ2-3, the V gene TRBV2; a weak D match, TRBD2 (5 bases). V lost 6 bases, J lost 2 bases, and 18 bases lay in between. This CDR3 has 16 residues. Germline CDR1 and CDR2: SNHLY and FYNNEI. The CDR3 DNA sequence: TGTGCCAGCAGGAAGGAGAACGGGGTACACACAGATACGCAGTATTTT. It specifies CASRKENGVHTDTQYF.

V usage is TRBV11-2 and J usage is TRBJ2-1, with 10 positions matching TRBD2. Per the germline V gene, CDR1 is SGHAT and CDR2 is FQNNGV. J was trimmed by 6 bases and V by 4 bases; bases with no gene match: 12. The CDR3 length is 17 residues. CDR3 loop: CASSSNVLAGAFNEQFF. Here the CDR3 DNA reads TGTGCCAGCAGCTCAAACGTCCTAGCGGGAGCTTTCAATGAGCAGTTCTTC. Full variable domain (remainder filled in from reference TRBV11-2 and TRBJ2-1): EAGVAQSPRYKIIEKRQSVAFWCNPISGHATLYWYQQILGQGPKLLIQFQNNGVVDDSQLPKDRFSAERLKGVDSTLKIQPAKLEDSAVYLCASSSNVLAGAFNEQFFGPGTRLTVL.

The chain carries TRBV7-2 and TRBJ2-3, with D perhaps matching TRBD2 (6 bases). V gave up 1 base and J gave up 2 bases, with 7 bases separating them. This CDR3 comprises 14 residues. The germline V gene has CDR1 SGHTA and CDR2 FQGNSA. The DNA for the CDR3 is TGTGCCAGCAGCTTAGGCGGGGTCACAGATACGCAGTATTTT. Protein sequence: CASSLGGVTDTQYF.

This clone occurred a few times. The chain links TRBV9 to TRBJ1-2, with D perhaps matching TRBD1 (5 bases). The CDR3 is 14 residues long. V dropped 2 bases and J dropped 3 bases, with 11 bases sitting between them. Germline V CDR1 and CDR2: SGDLS, YYNGEE. CDR3 sequence (DNA): TGTGCCAGCAGCGTTGGAGGGGCGGACTATGGCTACACCTTC. This encodes CASSVGGADYGYTF.

This clone was seen once. This chain joins TRBV10-3 and TRBJ2-7; D perhaps matches TRBD1 (6 bases). Germline CDR1 is ENHRY and CDR2 is SYGVKD. V lost 4 bases and J 2 bases, leaving 9 bases between the germline ends. The CDR3 runs to 13 residues. CDR3 coding DNA: TGTGCCATCAGTGGACAGGCCGCCTACGAGCAGTACTTC. Amino acids: CAISGQAAYEQYF.

This clone showed up just once. The chain has TRBV5-1 and TRBJ2-2, with 8 positions matching TRBD2. The J segment lost 3 bases and the V segment lost 3 bases, leaving 1 base of the junction unmatched. The CDR3 runs to 14 residues. Germline assignment: CDR1 SGHRS and CDR2 YFSETQ. The CDR3: CASSWRGDTGELFF. The CDR3, as DNA: TGCGCCAGCAGCTGGCGGGGGGACACCGGGGAGCTGTTTTTT.

V is TRBV12-3 or TRBV12-4 and J is TRBJ1-5; D is unclear. Trimming took off 6 bases at V and 11 bases at J, with 17 bases between the two ends. The CDR3 has 13 amino acids. CDR3 in amino acids: CASSQTTSRAQHF. CDR3 DNA sequence: TGTGCCAGCAGCCAGACAACCTCCCGAGCCCAGCATTTT.

This clone has only a few counts. In DNA, the CDR3 is TGTGCCAGCAGCTTAGTAAACTTCCAAGAGACCCAGTACTTC. This gives the protein CASSLVNFQETQYF. The chain combines TRBV7-9 with TRBJ2-5; D call uncertain. Germline V gives CDR1 SEHNR, CDR2 FQNEAQ (reference sequence). Trimming took off 1 base at V and 1 base at J, with 7 bases between the two ends. The length of the CDR3 is 14 residues.

CDR3 in amino acids: CASSYSWSTDTQYF. CDR3 DNA sequence: TGTGCCAGCAGCTATTCTTGGAGTACAGATACGCAGTATTTT. This chain links TRBV9 with TRBJ2-3; D call uncertain. This CDR3 has 14 amino acids. Trimming pared 4 bases from V and 3 bases from J, leaving 12 bases between. Germline CDR1 and CDR2: SGDLS and YYNGEE.

This chain uses TRBV5-1 with TRBJ2-3, with unresolved D. The CDR3 is 12 amino acids. Germline loops: CDR1 SGHRS, CDR2 YFSETQ. Trimming removed 2 bases from V and 4 bases from J, with 5 bases in between. CDR3 amino acids: CASSLSSDTQYF. CDR3 sequence (DNA): TGCGCCAGCAGCTTAAGCTCAGATACGCAGTATTTT.

The chain couples TRBV7-2 to TRBJ1-1; no reliable D call. Trimming shortened V by 2 bases and J by 2 bases, and 9 bases separated the two germline ends. Germline loops: CDR1 SGHTA, CDR2 FQGNSA. This CDR3 contains 14 residues. The DNA of the CDR3 is TGTGCCAGCAGCTTAAACAGACAAAACACTGAAGCTTTCTTT. Its protein is CASSLNRQNTEAFF.

The genes are TRBV7-2 and TRBJ1-4, with D perhaps TRBD1 (6 bases). V was shortened by 4 bases and J by 6 bases, with 12 bases between the two germline ends. Germline lookup yields CDR1 SGHTA and CDR2 FQGNSA. The CDR3 sequence is 14 residues long. The CDR3 DNA is TGTGCCAGCAGCTATGACAGGTCGTATGAAAAACTGTTTTTT. Protein sequence: CASSYDRSYEKLFF. Full variable domain (rest looked up from reference TRBV7-2 and TRBJ1-4): GAGVSQSPSNKVTEKGKDVELRCDPISGHTALYWYRQSLGQGLEFLIYFQGNSAPDKSGLPSDRFSAERTGGSVSTLTIQRTQQEDSAVYLCASSYDRSYEKLFFGSGTQLSVL.

This chain uses TRBV3-1 (or the pseudogene TRBV3-2) with TRBJ1-1; D not resolved. V was trimmed by 1 base and J by 3 bases, leaving 9 bases between them. The CDR3 sequence is 14 residues long. Germline CDR1 is LGHDT and CDR2 is YNNKEL (reference sequence). CDR3 sequence: CASSQAARDTEAFF. The CDR3 nucleotides are TGTGCCAGCAGCCAAGCAGCCCGGGACACTGAAGCTTTCTTT.